This TCR beta chain was recovered during a study of response to subunit inactivated influenza vaccine. The CDR3 is 16 amino acids. The germline V gene encodes CDR1 WNHNN and CDR2 SYGVQD (reference sequence). The V and J ends lost 2 bases and 2 bases, in that order; junction bases with no gene match: 6. This clonotype was counted a few times. MiXCR, applied by TCRdb to the RT-PCR reads, yields one record per CDR3 protein. In the table there are 250,000 to 350,000 distinct CDR3 sequences, around 22% of which are singletons. The V call is TRBV10-1, the J call TRBJ2-1, with 7 bases lining up with TRBD2. The sequence derives from a man aged 45 to 70 who received an inactivated influenza vaccine. The material was PBMCs from blood, obtained around 22 months after vaccination. In DNA, the CDR3 is TGCGCCAGCAGTGAGGGGCTAGCGGTACCCTACAATGAGCAGTTCTTC. This sequence encodes CASSEGLAVPYNEQFF.